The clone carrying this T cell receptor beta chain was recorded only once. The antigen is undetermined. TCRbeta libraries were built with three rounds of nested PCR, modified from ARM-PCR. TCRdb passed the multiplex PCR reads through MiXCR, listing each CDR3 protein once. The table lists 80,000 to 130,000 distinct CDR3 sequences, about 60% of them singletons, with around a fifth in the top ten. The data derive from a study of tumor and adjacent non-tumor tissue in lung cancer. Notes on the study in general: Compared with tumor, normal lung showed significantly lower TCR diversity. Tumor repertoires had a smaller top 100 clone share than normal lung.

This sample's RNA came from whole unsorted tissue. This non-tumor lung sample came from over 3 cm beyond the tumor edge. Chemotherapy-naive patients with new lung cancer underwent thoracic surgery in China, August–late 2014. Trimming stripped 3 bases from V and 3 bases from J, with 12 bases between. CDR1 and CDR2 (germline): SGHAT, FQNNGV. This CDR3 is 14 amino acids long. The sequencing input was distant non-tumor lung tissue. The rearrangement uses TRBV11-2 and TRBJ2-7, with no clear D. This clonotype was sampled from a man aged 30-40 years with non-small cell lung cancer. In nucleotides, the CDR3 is TGTGCCAGCAGCTTGGCACCACAAAGCTACGAGCAGTACTTC. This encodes CASSLAPQSYEQYF. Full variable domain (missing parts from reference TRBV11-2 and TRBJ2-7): EAGVAQSPRYKIIEKRQSVAFWCNPISGHATLYWYQQILGQGPKLLIQFQNNGVVDDSQLPKDRFSAERLKGVDSTLKIQPAKLEDSAVYLCASSLAPQSYEQYFGPGTRLTVT.